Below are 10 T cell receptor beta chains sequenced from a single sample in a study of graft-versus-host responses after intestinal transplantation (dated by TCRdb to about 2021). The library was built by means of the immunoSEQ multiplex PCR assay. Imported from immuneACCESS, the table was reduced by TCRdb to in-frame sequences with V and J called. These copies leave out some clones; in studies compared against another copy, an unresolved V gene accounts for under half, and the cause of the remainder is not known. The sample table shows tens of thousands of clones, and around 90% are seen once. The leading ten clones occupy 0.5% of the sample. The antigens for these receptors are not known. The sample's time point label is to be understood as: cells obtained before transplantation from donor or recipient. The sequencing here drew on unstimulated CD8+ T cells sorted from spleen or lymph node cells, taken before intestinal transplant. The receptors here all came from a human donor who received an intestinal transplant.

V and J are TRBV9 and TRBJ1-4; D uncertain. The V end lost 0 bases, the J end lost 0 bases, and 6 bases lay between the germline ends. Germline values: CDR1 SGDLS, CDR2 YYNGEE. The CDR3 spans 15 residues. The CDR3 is CASSVGAATNEKLFF. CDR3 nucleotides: TGTGCCAGCAGCGTAGGGGCAGCAACTAATGAAAAACTGTTTTTT.

In nucleotides, the CDR3 is TGTGCCAGCAGTTTCGGCAGGCCGGGGTGGGGGGATGAGCAGTTCTTC. This sequence encodes CASSFGRPGWGDEQFF. The rearrangement links TRBV27 to TRBJ2-1, with D possibly TRBD2 on 6 matching bases. The length of the CDR3 is 16 residues. Trimming shortened V by 3 bases and J by 8 bases, and 20 bases separated the two germline ends. Germline CDR1 reads MNHEY; CDR2 reads SMNVEV (reference sequence).

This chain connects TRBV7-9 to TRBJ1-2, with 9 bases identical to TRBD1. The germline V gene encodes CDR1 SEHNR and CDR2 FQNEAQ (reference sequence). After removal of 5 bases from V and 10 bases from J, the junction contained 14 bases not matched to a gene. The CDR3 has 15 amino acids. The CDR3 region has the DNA TGTGCCAGCAGCGGCCACAGGGGGCCCGTTGATCTCTACACCTTC. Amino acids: CASSGHRGPVDLYTF. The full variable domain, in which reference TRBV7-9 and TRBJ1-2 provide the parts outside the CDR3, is DTGVSQNPRHKITKRGQNVTFRCDPISEHNRLYWYRQTLGQGPEFLTYFQNEAQLEKSRLLSDRFSAERPKGSFSTLEIQRTEQGDSAMYLCASSGHRGPVDLYTFGSGTRLTVV.

The CDR3 DNA reads TGTGCCAGCAGTGTAGCGGGAGGGTCCTACGAGCAGTACTTC. Amino acids: CASSVAGGSYEQYF. The chain couples TRBV2 to TRBJ2-7; TRBD2 aligns across 11 bases. Germline V lookup: CDR1 SNHLY, CDR2 FYNNEI. V was pared by 4 bases and J by 1 base, with 0 bases of the junction left unmatched. CDR3 size: 14 residues.

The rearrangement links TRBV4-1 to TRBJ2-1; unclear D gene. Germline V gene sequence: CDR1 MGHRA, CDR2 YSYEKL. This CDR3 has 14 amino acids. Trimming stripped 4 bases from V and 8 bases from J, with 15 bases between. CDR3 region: CASSRLPSEDEQFF. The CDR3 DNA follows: TGCGCCAGCAGCCGACTCCCCAGCGAGGATGAGCAGTTCTTC.

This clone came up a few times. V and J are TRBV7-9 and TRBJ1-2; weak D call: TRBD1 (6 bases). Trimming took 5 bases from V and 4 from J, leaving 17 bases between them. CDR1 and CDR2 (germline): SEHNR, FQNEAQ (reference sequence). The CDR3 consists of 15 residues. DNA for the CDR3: TGTGCCAGCAGCCCATTAGGGCAGGGGTTCTATGGCTACACCTTC. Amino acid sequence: CASSPLGQGFYGYTF.

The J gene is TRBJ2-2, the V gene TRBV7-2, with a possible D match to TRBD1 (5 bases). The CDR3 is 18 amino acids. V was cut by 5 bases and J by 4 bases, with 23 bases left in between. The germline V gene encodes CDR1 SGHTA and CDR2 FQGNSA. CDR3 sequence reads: CASSEKGRVRRATGELFF. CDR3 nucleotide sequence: TGTGCCAGCAGCGAAAAGGGCAGGGTTCGACGGGCCACCGGGGAGCTGTTTTTT.

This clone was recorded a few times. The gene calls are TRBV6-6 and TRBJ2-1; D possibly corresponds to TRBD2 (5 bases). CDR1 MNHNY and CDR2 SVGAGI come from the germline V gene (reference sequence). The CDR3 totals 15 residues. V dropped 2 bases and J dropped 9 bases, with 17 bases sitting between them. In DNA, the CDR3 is TGTGCCAGCAGTTACAGGCCAGATGGGAGTGCTGAGCAGTTCTTC. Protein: CASSYRPDGSAEQFF.

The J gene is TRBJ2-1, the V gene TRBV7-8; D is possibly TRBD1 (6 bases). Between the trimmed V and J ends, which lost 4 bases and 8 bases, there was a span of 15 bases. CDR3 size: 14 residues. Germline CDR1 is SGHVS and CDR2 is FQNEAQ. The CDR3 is CASSSNTGIDEQFF. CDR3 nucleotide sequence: TGTGCCAGCAGCTCCAACACAGGGATAGATGAGCAGTTCTTC. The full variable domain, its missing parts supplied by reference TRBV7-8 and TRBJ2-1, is GAGVSQSPRYKVAKRGQDVALRCDPISGHVSLFWYQQALGQGPEFLTYFQNEAQLDKSGLPSDRFFAERPEGSVSTLKIQRTQQEDSAVYLCASSSNTGIDEQFFGPGTRLTVL.

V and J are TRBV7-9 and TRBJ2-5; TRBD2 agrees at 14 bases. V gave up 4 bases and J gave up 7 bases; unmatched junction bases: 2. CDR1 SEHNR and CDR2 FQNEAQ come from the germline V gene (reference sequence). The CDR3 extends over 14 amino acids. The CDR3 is CASSYGLAGGTQYF. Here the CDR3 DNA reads TGTGCCAGCAGCTACGGACTAGCGGGGGGGACCCAGTACTTC.